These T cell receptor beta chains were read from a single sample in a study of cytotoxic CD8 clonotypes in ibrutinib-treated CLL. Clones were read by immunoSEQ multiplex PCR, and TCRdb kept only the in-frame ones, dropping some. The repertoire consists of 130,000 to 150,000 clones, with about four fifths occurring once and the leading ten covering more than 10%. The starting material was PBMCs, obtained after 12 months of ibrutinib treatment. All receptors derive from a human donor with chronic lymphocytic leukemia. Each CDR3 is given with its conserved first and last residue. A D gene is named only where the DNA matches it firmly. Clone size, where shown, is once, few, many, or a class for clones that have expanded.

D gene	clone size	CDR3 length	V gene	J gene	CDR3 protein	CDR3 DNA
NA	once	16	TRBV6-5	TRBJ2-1	CASSYIMLPSYNEQFF	TGTGCCAGCAGTTACATTATGCTCCCCTCCTACAATGAGCAGTTCTTC
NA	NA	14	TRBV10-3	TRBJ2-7	CAISARLGESEQYF	TGTGCCATCAGTGCCCGTTTGGGGGAGAGCGAGCAGTACTTC
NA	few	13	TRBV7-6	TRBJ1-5	CASSLGENQPQHF	TGTGCCAGCAGCTTAGGGGAGAATCAGCCCCAGCATTTT
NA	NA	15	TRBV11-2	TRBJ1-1	CASSRAGDGDTEAFF	TGTGCCAGCAGCCGTGCGGGAGATGGGGACACTGAAGCTTTCTTT
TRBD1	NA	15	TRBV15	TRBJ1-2	CATSRDRGYGYGYTF	TGTGCCACCAGCAGAGACAGGGGGTATGGCTATGGCTACACCTTC
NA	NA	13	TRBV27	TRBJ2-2	CASSYQTTGELFF	TGTGCCAGCAGTTACCAGACCACCGGGGAGCTGTTTTTT
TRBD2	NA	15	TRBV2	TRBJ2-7	CASSAPLAASYEQYF	TGTGCCAGCAGCGCCCCGCTAGCGGCCTCCTACGAGCAGTACTTC
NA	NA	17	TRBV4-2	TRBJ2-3	CASSKFTGKASTDTQYF	TGTGCCAGCAGTAAGTTTACAGGGAAAGCTAGCACAGATACGCAGTATTTT
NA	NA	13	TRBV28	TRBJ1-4	CASSLQGVEKLFF	TGTGCCAGCAGTTTACAAGGTGTAGAAAAACTGTTTTTT
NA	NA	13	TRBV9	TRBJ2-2	CASSVDNTGELFF	TGTGCCAGCAGCGTAGATAACACCGGGGAGCTGTTTTTT
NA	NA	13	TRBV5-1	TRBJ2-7	CATARDLAYEQYF	TGCGCCACCGCCCGGGACTTAGCCTACGAGCAGTACTTC
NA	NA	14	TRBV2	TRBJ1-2	CASSEAGAGYGYTF	TGTGCCAGCAGTGAGGCAGGGGCAGGCTATGGCTACACCTTC
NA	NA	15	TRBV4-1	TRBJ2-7	CASSPLPHSSYEQYF	TGCGCCAGCAGCCCCCTACCCCACAGCTCCTACGAGCAGTACTTC
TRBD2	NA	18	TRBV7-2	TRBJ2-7	CASSLARLAGGNSYEQYF	TGTGCCAGCAGCTTAGCCCGACTAGCGGGAGGCAACTCCTACGAGCAGTACTTC
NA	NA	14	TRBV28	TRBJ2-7	CASSLTQAGYEQYF	TGTGCCAGCAGTTTGACACAAGCCGGCTACGAGCAGTACTTC
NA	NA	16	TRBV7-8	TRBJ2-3	CASSLMSRASTDTQYF	TGTGCCAGCAGCCTGATGAGCAGGGCCAGCACAGATACGCAGTATTTT
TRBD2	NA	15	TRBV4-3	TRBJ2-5	CASSQDGTSGETQYF	TGCGCCAGCAGCCAAGATGGGACTAGTGGAGAGACCCAGTACTTC
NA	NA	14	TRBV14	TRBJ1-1	CASSQDHRGTEAFF	TGTGCCAGCAGCCAAGACCACAGAGGGACTGAAGCTTTCTTT
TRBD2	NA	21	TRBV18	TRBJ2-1	CASSRDTGLAGYAGSYNEQFF	TGTGCCAGCTCACGCGACACGGGACTAGCGGGTTATGCGGGCTCCTACAATGAGCAGTTCTTC
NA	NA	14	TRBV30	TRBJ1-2	CAWSVNREAYGYTF	TGTGCCTGGAGTGTAAACAGGGAGGCCTATGGCTACACCTTC
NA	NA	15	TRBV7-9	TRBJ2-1	CASSFLTLLYNEQFF	TGTGCCAGCAGCTTTTTGACATTACTCTACAATGAGCAGTTCTTC
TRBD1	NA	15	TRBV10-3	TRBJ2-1	CATGGLGQANNEQFF	TGTGCCACTGGGGGACTGGGACAGGCTAACAATGAGCAGTTCTTC
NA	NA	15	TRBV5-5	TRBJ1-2	CASSVQNQVNYGYTF	TGTGCCAGCAGCGTCCAAAACCAGGTCAACTATGGCTACACCTTC
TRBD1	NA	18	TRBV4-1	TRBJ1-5	CASSQEFSRTGFHQPQHF	TGCGCCAGCAGCCAAGAATTTTCCCGGACAGGGTTTCATCAGCCCCAGCATTTT
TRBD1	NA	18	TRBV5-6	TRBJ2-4	CASRPGTGQPLAKNIQYF	TGTGCCAGCAGGCCGGGGACAGGACAACCGCTAGCCAAAAACATTCAGTACTTC
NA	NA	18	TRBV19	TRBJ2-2	CASSLTSGPGQYTGELFF	TGTGCCAGTAGTCTAACCAGCGGGCCAGGACAGTACACCGGGGAGCTGTTTTTT
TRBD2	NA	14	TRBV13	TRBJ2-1	CASSYGLADNEQFF	TGTGCCAGCAGCTACGGACTAGCGGACAATGAGCAGTTCTTC